This T cell receptor (beta chain) is from a study of blood T cell repertoires in COVID-19. The V and J ends lost 3 bases and 6 bases, in that order; junction bases with no gene match: 2. The V gene's germline CDR1 is SGHAT and CDR2 FQNNGV. The CDR3 sequence is 14 residues long. The method was immunoSEQ multiplex PCR; TCRdb's version includes in-frame clones alone and lacks a portion of them. Counted here are about 160,000 clones, approximately 82% occurring once; the ten biggest clones make up over 20%. This clone has only a few counts. Sequenced sample: peripheral blood. The chain joins TRBV11-2 to TRBJ1-4; 9 positions agree with TRBD1. This receptor was taken from an elderly woman with acute or convalescent COVID-19. The DNA for the CDR3 is TGTGCCAGCAGCTTTACAGGGGGCGATGAAAAACTGTTTTTT. Its protein is CASSFTGGDEKLFF.